At least ten counts were recorded for the clone carrying this TCR beta chain. Its target is unknown. MiXCR, applied by TCRdb to the RACE reads, yields one record per CDR3 protein. Here the sample spans under 70,000 distinct CDR3 sequences, approximately 11% being singletons. This entry is derived from a study of human T cells and chemical hapten exposure. V was clipped by 0 bases and J by 7 bases, with 14 bases between them. The germline CDR1 and CDR2 sequences are SGDLS and YYNGEE. The CDR3 is made up of 14 amino acids. Study-wide points: TCRs exceeding 1 in 1000 frequency stayed unchanged with DPC sensitization. Versus controls, significantly more large CDR3 similarity clusters arose from expanded TCRs.

Time point here: pre-sensitization, week 0. This sample's treatment: therapeutic diphenylcyclopropenone sensitization with weekly scalp DPC. This TCR derives from a middle-aged woman with alopecia areata. Some clones in this sample may be carry-over from other donors' samples. The genes are TRBV9 and TRBJ2-7; perhaps TRBD1 as D (6 bases). Sequencing was performed on whole blood, taken in connection with sensitization to the hapten diphenylcyclopropenone (DPC). The CDR3 here is CASSVEVRGLEQYF. CDR3 bases: TGTGCCAGCAGCGTAGAGGTCAGGGGTCTGGAGCAGTACTTC.